The source of this TCR beta chain is a study of identical twins. A few counts support this clonotype. Its specificity is not known. Germline lookup yields CDR1 SQVTM and CDR2 ANQGSEA. The CDR3 is 16 amino acids. Deletions cut 4 bases from V and 0 bases from J, with 16 bases between. Findings and limits, study-wide: Findings came from cross-sectional statistics, without long-term follow-up of donors. The degree of excess twin sharing was weaker in beta out-of-frame sequences.

Template switching added a universal primer binding site, and final cDNA carried unique molecular identifiers. Each CDR3 protein gets one entry after TCRdb re-called the 5' RACE reads with MiXCR. The table has hundreds of thousands of distinct CDR3 sequences, about 7% seen once. The sample also formed part of further work on yellow fever vaccine responses in identical twins.

This sequence was found in a woman under 30 in good health. The specimen was PBMCs. The J gene is TRBJ2-1, the V gene TRBV29-1; TRBD1 is a possible D gene (5 bases). CDR3 amino acids: CSVVGLDKSSYNEQFF. CDR3 in DNA: TGCAGCGTTGTGGGTCTGGACAAGAGCTCCTACAATGAGCAGTTCTTC.